Below, 27 T cell receptor beta chains from the same sample are listed, as sequenced in a study of cytomegalovirus exposure and HLA in healthy donors (dated by TCRdb to the late 2010s). Libraries were made using the immunoSEQ multiplex PCR assay. The table comes from immuneACCESS by way of TCRdb, which keeps in-frame sequences with V and J called. Part of the clones is missing from these tables; in studies checked, under half for an unresolved V gene and the rest for unknown reasons. Present in this sample are roughly 150,000 clones, approximately 87% of which were seen just once. The leading ten clones occupy approximately 5% of the sample. Sequenced: PBMCs. Source of these receptors: a woman aged 30 to 39 in good health and CMV-seronegative.

This clone was counted a single time. This chain uses TRBV11-2 with TRBJ2-1; possibly TRBD1 for D (6 bases). The CDR3 is 17 amino acids. From germline, CDR1 is SGHAT and CDR2 FQNNGV. The V and J ends lost 5 bases and 3 bases respectively, with 20 bases between them. CDR3 in DNA: TGTGCCAGCAGCGAAAAACTCAGGGGAACGGGCTACAATGAGCAGTTCTTC. Protein: CASSEKLRGTGYNEQFF.

This rearrangement joins TRBV5-4 to TRBJ2-5; 7 bases fit TRBD1. The V gene's germline CDR1 is SGHNT and CDR2 YYREEE (reference sequence). This CDR3 is 16 amino acids long. Losses at the gene ends were 4 bases for V and 4 bases for J; bases not matched to a gene: 13. The CDR3 sequence: CASSTRQGFIAETQYF. The CDR3 nucleotides are TGTGCCAGCAGCACTAGACAGGGTTTTATCGCAGAGACCCAGTACTTC.

This chain connects TRBV27 to TRBJ2-5; D possibly corresponds to TRBD2 (5 bases). This CDR3 contains 13 residues. In germline, CDR1 is MNHEY, CDR2 SMNVEV (reference sequence). With 4 bases removed from V and 5 bases from J, the gap between germline ends came to 11 bases. CDR3 region: CASSSSPGETQYF. CDR3 bases: TGTGCCAGCAGTTCCTCTCCGGGGGAGACCCAGTACTTC.

The chain couples TRBV15 to TRBJ1-2, with 7 bases matching TRBD1. There are 15 residues in the CDR3. CDR1 and CDR2 from the germline V gene are LNHNV and YYDKDF (reference sequence). V dropped 0 bases and J dropped 4; count of bases not matched to a gene: 5. The CDR3 DNA reads as TGTGCCACCAGCAGAGATCAAGGGGGCCTCTATGGCTACACCTTC. It translates to CATSRDQGGLYGYTF.

The rearrangement joins TRBV19 to TRBJ1-3, with a possible D match to TRBD1 (6 bases). CDR3 length: 15 residues. The germline CDR1 and CDR2 sequences are LNHDA and SQIVND (reference sequence). V dropped 8 bases and J dropped 0 bases, with 14 bases sitting between them. The CDR3: CASRIDRFSGNTIYF. Written as DNA, the CDR3 is TGTGCCAGTCGCATCGACAGGTTCTCTGGAAACACCATATATTTT.

This clone has only one observation. The chain couples TRBV7-9 to TRBJ2-1, with D perhaps TRBD2 (6 bases). Trimming cost V 4 bases and J 4 bases, with 17 bases left between them. The CDR3 loop spans 16 amino acids. CDR1 and CDR2 (germline): SEHNR, FQNEAQ (reference sequence). The CDR3: CASSSPLAAGYNEQFF. The CDR3 DNA follows: TGTGCCAGCAGCTCACCACTAGCAGCCGGGTACAATGAGCAGTTCTTC.

The chain has TRBV5-1 and TRBJ2-7, with TRBD1 matching over 10 bases. The CDR3 runs to 13 residues. Germline values: CDR1 SGHRS, CDR2 YFSETQ. V lost 3 bases to trimming and J lost 5 bases; unmatched junction nucleotides: 2. The CDR3 nucleotides read TGCGCCAGCAGCTCGGACAGGGGGGACGAGCAGTACTTC. Translating it yields CASSSDRGDEQYF.

V gene TRBV12-5 combines with J gene TRBJ2-2; D not resolved. The V and J ends lost 0 bases and 2 bases respectively, with 1 base between them. Germline loops: CDR1 LGHNT, CDR2 FRNRAP. The length of the CDR3 is 13 residues. This CDR3 is CASGLVNTGELFF. CDR3 DNA: TGTGCTAGTGGTTTGGTAAACACCGGGGAGCTGTTTTTT.

The genes are TRBV4-3 and TRBJ2-7; possibly TRBD1 or TRBD2 for D (6 bases each). The V gene's germline CDR1 is LGHNA and CDR2 YSLEER. The V end was cut by 4 bases, the J end by 0 bases, with 19 bases between. This CDR3 region has 17 residues. The CDR3 coding sequence is TGCGCCAGCAGCCCAGAGTTTAGGGGGGACCTCTCCTACGAGCAGTACTTC. This translates into CASSPEFRGDLSYEQYF.

V gene TRBV27 combines with J gene TRBJ2-7; tentatively, D is TRBD1 (6 bases). V was trimmed by 4 bases and J by 0 bases, leaving 10 bases between them. The germline CDR1 and CDR2 sequences are MNHEY and SMNVEV (reference sequence). CDR3 length: 14 residues. CDR3 nucleotide sequence: TGTGCCAGCAGTTCCAAACAGGGCTCCTACGAGCAGTACTTC. The encoded protein is CASSSKQGSYEQYF.

The chain links TRBV5-1 to TRBJ2-7; 13 nucleotides align to TRBD2. V dropped 2 bases and J dropped 0; count of bases not matched to a gene: 8. The germline V gene encodes CDR1 SGHRS and CDR2 YFSETQ. The CDR3 totals 18 residues. CDR3 residues: CASSLARRTSGSSYEQYF. CDR3 sequence (DNA): TGCGCCAGCAGCTTAGCCCGGAGGACTAGCGGGAGCTCCTACGAGCAGTACTTC. The full variable domain, completed using reference TRBV5-1 and TRBJ2-7, is KAGVTQTPRYLIKTRGQQVTLSCSPISGHRSVSWYQQTPGQGLQFLFEYFSETQRNKGNFPGRFSGRQFSNSRSEMNVSTLELGDSALYLCASSLARRTSGSSYEQYFGPGTRLTVT.

The chain joins TRBV6-5 to TRBJ1-4, with a tentative D call TRBD1 (5 bases). V lost 5 bases to trimming and J lost 8 bases, with 12 bases between them. This CDR3 comprises 13 residues. Germline CDR1 reads MNHEY; CDR2 reads SVGAGI. This CDR3 is CASSMRTYEKLFF. CDR3 sequence (DNA): TGTGCCAGCAGTATGCGGACATACGAAAAACTGTTTTTT.

The chain carries TRBV7-3 and TRBJ2-2, with D tentatively TRBD1 (6 bases). CDR3 length equals 17 residues. With 5 bases removed from V and 8 bases from J, the gap between germline ends came to 24 bases. Germline CDR1 reads SGHTA; CDR2 reads FQGTGA. The CDR3 protein is CASSPGSGTTHPGELFF. The CDR3 bases are TGTGCCAGCAGCCCTGGTTCCGGGACAACTCACCCGGGGGAGCTGTTTTTT.

The chain employs TRBV4-3 and TRBJ1-2; D not resolved. Germline CDR1 LGHNA, CDR2 YSLEER. Trimming took off 0 bases at V and 4 bases at J, with 15 bases between the two ends. CDR3 length equals 16 residues. The CDR3 is CASSQEVRSRGYGYTF. CDR3 coding DNA: TGCGCCAGCAGCCAAGAGGTGAGGTCTCGTGGCTATGGCTACACCTTC.

The CDR3 is CASSWRGNYEQYF. The CDR3 DNA is TGTGCCAGTAGTTGGAGGGGCAACTACGAGCAGTACTTC. V gene TRBV19 combines with J gene TRBJ2-7, with a possible D match to TRBD2 (6 bases). The V end lost 5 bases, the J end lost 3 bases, and 11 bases lay between the germline ends. This CDR3 is built from 13 residues. Germline loops: CDR1 LNHDA, CDR2 SQIVND (reference sequence).

V usage is TRBV21-1 and J usage is TRBJ2-1; the table's D call, TRBD2, has no DNA check behind it. TRBV21-1 is given as a pseudogene. The CDR3 sequence is 19 residues long. CDR3: CASSKVRLAGFGSYNEQFF. The CDR3 coding sequence is TGTGCCAGCAGCAAAGTTAGACTAGCGGGATTCGGGTCCTACAATGAGCAGTTCTTC.

The genes are TRBV11-2 and TRBJ1-5; no clear D gene. V shed 1 base and J shed 1 base, with 8 bases lying between them. Germline CDR1 reads SGHAT; CDR2 reads FQNNGV. The length of the CDR3 is 15 residues. The CDR3: CASSLGTSSNQPQHF. The CDR3 DNA sequence: TGTGCCAGCAGCTTAGGGACCTCCAGCAATCAGCCCCAGCATTTT.

The V gene is TRBV30, the J gene TRBJ2-1, with TRBD1 matching 12 bases. Germline V gene data show CDR1 as GTSNPN and CDR2 as SVGIG (reference sequence). The CDR3 is 15 amino acids. The trim removed 3 bases at V and 6 bases at J, leaving 6 bases unmatched. DNA for the CDR3: TGTGCCTGGAGGTCCGGGACAGGGGGCTTCAATGAGCAGTTCTTC. It codes for CAWRSGTGGFNEQFF.

The chain joins TRBV9 to TRBJ2-1, with D hard to call. The CDR3 sequence is 12 residues long. Germline V gives CDR1 SGDLS, CDR2 YYNGEE. V lost 1 base, J lost 9 bases, and 8 bases lay in between. CDR3: CASSVQASEQFF. The CDR3, as DNA: TGTGCCAGCAGCGTACAAGCTAGTGAGCAGTTCTTC.

The V gene is TRBV4-3, the J gene TRBJ1-1; possibly TRBD1 for D (5 bases). The V end was cut by 1 base, the J end by 2 bases, with 14 bases between. Germline CDR1 reads LGHNA; CDR2 reads YSLEER. The CDR3 contains 16 residues. CDR3 sequence reads: CASSQVPDRTNTEAFF. The CDR3, as DNA: TGCGCCAGCAGCCAAGTCCCCGACAGAACAAACACTGAAGCTTTCTTT.

The chain joins TRBV27 to TRBJ2-1; 8 bases fit TRBD2. V lost 0 bases to trimming and J lost 4 bases; unmatched junction nucleotides: 2. This CDR3 is 15 amino acids long. Germline CDR1 reads MNHEY; CDR2 reads SMNVEV (reference sequence). The CDR3 nucleotides are TGTGCCAGCAGTTTATCAAGCGGGAGATACAATGAGCAGTTCTTC. Protein sequence: CASSLSSGRYNEQFF.

The J gene is TRBJ2-7, the V gene TRBV6-5, with D perhaps TRBD2 (5 bases). In germline, CDR1 is MNHEY, CDR2 SVGAGI. V lost 4 bases and J 5 bases, leaving 6 bases between the germline ends. The CDR3 is made up of 11 amino acids. In DNA, the CDR3 is TGTGCCAGCAGTTCCGGGAACGAGCAGTACTTC. As protein: CASSSGNEQYF.

This clone occurred once. The chain uses TRBV27 and TRBJ2-1; D unresolved. Germline loops: CDR1 MNHEY, CDR2 SMNVEV (reference sequence). There are 16 residues in the CDR3. Trimming stripped 8 bases from V and 0 bases from J, with 17 bases between. The CDR3 DNA reads TGTGCCAGCCGATCCGAGGCCCTCGGCTCCTACAATGAGCAGTTCTTC. Amino acid sequence: CASRSEALGSYNEQFF.

V is TRBV29-1 and J is TRBJ1-2; D ambiguous. V lost 3 bases and J lost 8, with 13 bases in between. The CDR3 is made up of 12 amino acids. Germline V gives CDR1 SQVTM, CDR2 ANQGSEA. This chain's CDR3 is CSVDSGRVGYTF. For the CDR3, the DNA is TGCAGCGTTGACTCGGGGAGGGTAGGCTACACCTTC. The whole variable domain, filled in from reference TRBV29-1 and TRBJ1-2, reads SAVISQKPSRDICQRGTSLTIQCQVDSQVTMMFWYRQQPGQSLTLIATANQGSEATYESGFVIDKFPISRPNLTFSTLTVSNMSPEDSSIYLCSVDSGRVGYTFGSGTRLTVV.

V and J are TRBV11-2 and TRBJ1-1, with no clear D. Between the trimmed V and J ends, which lost 1 base and 4 bases, there was a span of 10 bases. Germline V gene data show CDR1 as SGHAT and CDR2 as FQNNGV. This CDR3 is 14 amino acids long. The CDR3 coding sequence is TGTGCCAGCAGCTTAGTTCCAGATCCCACTGAAGCTTTCTTT. It codes for CASSLVPDPTEAFF.

This chain connects TRBV9 to TRBJ2-5; no clear D. The V and J ends lost 0 bases and 4 bases respectively, with 4 bases between them. The germline V gene has CDR1 SGDLS and CDR2 YYNGEE. The CDR3 covers 12 residues. CDR3 sequence: CASSVVGETQYF. The CDR3 DNA sequence: TGTGCCAGCAGCGTAGTCGGAGAGACCCAGTACTTC.

The J gene is TRBJ1-5, the V gene TRBV6-1, with D possibly matching TRBD1 (5 bases). V lost 4 bases to trimming and J lost 5 bases, with 9 bases between them. CDR3 length: 13 residues. Germline V CDR1 and CDR2: MNHNS, SASEGT. For the CDR3, the DNA is TGTGCCAGCAGTGCGGGCAGGGATCAGCCCCAGCATTTT. Translated: CASSAGRDQPQHF.